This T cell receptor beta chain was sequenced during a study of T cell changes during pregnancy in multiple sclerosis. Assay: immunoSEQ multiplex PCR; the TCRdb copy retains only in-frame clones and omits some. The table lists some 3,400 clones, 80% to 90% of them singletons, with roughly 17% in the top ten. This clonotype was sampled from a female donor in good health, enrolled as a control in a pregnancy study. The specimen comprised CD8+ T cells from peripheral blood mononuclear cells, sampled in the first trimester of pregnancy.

The CDR3 coding sequence is TGTGCCAGCAGACCAGACACAGATACGCAGTATTTT. Amino acids: CASRPDTDTQYF. This rearrangement joins TRBV27 to TRBJ2-3; D is unresolved. V shed 6 bases and J shed 2 bases, with 6 bases lying between them. From germline, CDR1 is MNHEY and CDR2 SMNVEV (reference sequence). This CDR3 comprises 12 residues.